The subject of this entry is one T cell receptor beta chain. This specimen comes from a study of blood T cell repertoires in COVID-19. About the study: T cells, B-cell-depleted T cells, or PBMCs provided the cDNA or gDNA that served as material.

There are 15 residues in the CDR3. Trimming cost V 3 bases and J 9 bases; bases outside gene matches: 8. Looked up from germline, CDR1 is KGHSH and CDR2 is LQKENI. Assay used: immunoSEQ multiplex PCR; TCRdb lists only in-frame clones, some missing. The table records about 250,000 clones, 89% of them present only once. The V call is TRBV18, the J call TRBJ1-6, with 7 bases lining up with TRBD1. The source material was peripheral blood. The clonotype comes from a woman between 40 and 55 years old who had recovered from COVID-19. The CDR3 loop reads CASSPRQGEGSPLHF. The CDR3 bases are TGTGCCAGCTCACCCCGACAGGGCGAGGGTTCACCCCTCCACTTT.